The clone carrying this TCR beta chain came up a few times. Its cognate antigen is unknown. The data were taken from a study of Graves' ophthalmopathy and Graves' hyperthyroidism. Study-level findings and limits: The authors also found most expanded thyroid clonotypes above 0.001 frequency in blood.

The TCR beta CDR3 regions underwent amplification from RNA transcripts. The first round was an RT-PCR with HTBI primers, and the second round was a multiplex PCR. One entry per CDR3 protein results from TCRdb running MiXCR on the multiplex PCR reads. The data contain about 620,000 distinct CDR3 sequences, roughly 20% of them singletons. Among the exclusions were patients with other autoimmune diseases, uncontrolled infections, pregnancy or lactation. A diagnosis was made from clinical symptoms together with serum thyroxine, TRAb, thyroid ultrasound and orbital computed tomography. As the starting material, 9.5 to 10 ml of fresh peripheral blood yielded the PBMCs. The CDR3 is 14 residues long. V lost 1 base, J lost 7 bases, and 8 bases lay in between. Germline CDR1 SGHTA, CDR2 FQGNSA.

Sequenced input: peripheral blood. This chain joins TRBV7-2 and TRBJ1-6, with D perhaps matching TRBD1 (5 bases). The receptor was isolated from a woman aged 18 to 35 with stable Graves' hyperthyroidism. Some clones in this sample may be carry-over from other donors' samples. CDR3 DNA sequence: TGTGCCAGCAGCTTAGTGTGGGGGAATTCACCCCTCCACTTT. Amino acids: CASSLVWGNSPLHF.